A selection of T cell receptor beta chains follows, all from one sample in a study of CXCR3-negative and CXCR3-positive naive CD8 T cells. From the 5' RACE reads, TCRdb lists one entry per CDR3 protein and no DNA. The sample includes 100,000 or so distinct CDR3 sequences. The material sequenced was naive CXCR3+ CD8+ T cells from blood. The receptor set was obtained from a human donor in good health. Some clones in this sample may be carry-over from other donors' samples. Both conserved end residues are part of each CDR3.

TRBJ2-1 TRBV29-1 CSVEVGSGGYNEQFF
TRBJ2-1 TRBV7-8 CASSPVGAGNEQFF
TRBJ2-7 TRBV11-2 CASSSSPTGKYEQYF
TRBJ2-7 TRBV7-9 CASSLSGTIYEQYF
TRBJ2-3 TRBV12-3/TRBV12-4 CASSTLGGRTDTQYF
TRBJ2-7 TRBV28 CASSPLAGGLYEQYF
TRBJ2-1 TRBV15 CATSRDRRGSYNEQFF
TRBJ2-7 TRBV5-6 CASSLVGEASYEQYF
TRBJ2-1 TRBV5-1 CASSLEGVSGNEQFF
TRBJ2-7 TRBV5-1 CASSVDRPNEQYF
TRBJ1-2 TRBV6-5 CASSYGDNNYGYTF
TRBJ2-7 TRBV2 CASRPRTSGSEQYF
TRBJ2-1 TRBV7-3 CASSSLGYEQFF
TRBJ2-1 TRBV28 CASSPLSTVVDEQFF